A single sample is the source of the 26 T cell receptor beta chains below, sequenced in a study of blood T cell repertoires in COVID-19 (dated by TCRdb to 2020 to 2022). The method was the immunoSEQ multiplex PCR assay. The clones in this table, taken by TCRdb from immuneACCESS, are in-frame only. Not every clone is retained; where verified, under half of the shortfall comes from an unresolved V gene, and the cause of the rest is unknown. In all, the sample holds tens of thousands of clones, and roughly four fifths of those were seen once. Roughly 4% of the sample comes from the top ten. The sequenced material came from peripheral blood. Every receptor here comes from a man in his sixties with acute or convalescent COVID-19.

The chain's CDR3 is CAGGQGMNTEAFF. The CDR3 coding sequence is TGTGCGGGAGGACAGGGGATGAACACTGAAGCTTTCTTT. V gene TRBV27 combines with J gene TRBJ1-1, with 9 bases lining up with TRBD1. Germline V gene lookup returns CDR1 MNHEY and CDR2 SMNVEV (reference sequence). This CDR3 is 13 amino acids long.

The chain joins TRBV30 to TRBJ1-3, with D unclear. The CDR3 consists of 16 residues. Germline V gene data show CDR1 as GTSNPN and CDR2 as SVGIG (reference sequence). Deletions cut 0 bases from V and 3 bases from J, with 15 bases between. CDR3 residues: CAWSVSLRGFGNTIYF. CDR3 coding DNA: TGTGCCTGGAGTGTGTCATTGCGGGGTTTTGGAAACACCATATATTTT. The full variable domain, its missing parts supplied by reference TRBV30 and TRBJ1-3, is SQTIHQWPATLVQPVGSPLSLECTVEGTSNPNLYWYRQAAGRGLQLLFYSVGIGQISSEVPQNLSASRPQDRQFILSSKKLLLSDSGFYLCAWSVSLRGFGNTIYFGEGSWLTVV.

This sequence joins TRBV6-6 and TRBJ1-6; 10 bases match TRBD1. The CDR3 consists of 16 residues. CDR1 is MNHNY, CDR2 SVGAGI, per germline (reference sequence). V lost 6 bases, J lost 7 bases, and 9 bases stayed unmatched. Here the CDR3 reads CASRDGDRGVNSPLHF. CDR3 nucleotide sequence: TGTGCCAGCAGAGACGGGGACAGGGGTGTGAATTCACCCCTCCACTTT.

This chain joins TRBV2 and TRBJ1-1; TRBD1 is a possible D gene (5 bases). The CDR3 sequence is 14 residues long. V was trimmed by 6 bases and J by 1 base, leaving 12 bases between them. Germline CDR1 reads SNHLY; CDR2 reads FYNNEI. CDR3 sequence reads: CASRQMTENTEAFF. In DNA form, the CDR3 reads TGTGCCAGCAGGCAAATGACAGAGAACACTGAAGCTTTCTTT.

The chain employs TRBV21-1 and TRBJ1-6; TRBD1 reflects the table's D call only, with no check against the DNA. TRBV21-1 is annotated as a pseudogene. The CDR3 covers 15 residues. CDR3 sequence: CASSSPGQGNSPLHF. Written as DNA, the CDR3 is TGTGCCAGCAGCTCCCCCGGACAGGGTAATTCACCCCTCCACTTT.

The rearrangement links TRBV19 to TRBJ1-1; TRBD1 matches 8 bases. The germline V gene has CDR1 LNHDA and CDR2 SQIVND (reference sequence). The trim removed 5 bases at V and 1 base at J, leaving 9 bases unmatched. The CDR3 consists of 16 residues. CDR3 sequence: CASSLSPGQGNTEAFF. The CDR3 region has the DNA TGTGCCAGTAGTTTGTCACCTGGACAGGGGAACACTGAAGCTTTCTTT.

A single count supports this clone. The chain links TRBV27 to TRBJ1-1, with D uncertain. V lost 4 bases to trimming and J lost 0 bases, with 9 bases between them. Germline CDR1 is MNHEY and CDR2 is SMNVEV (reference sequence). The CDR3 sequence is 14 residues long. The CDR3 DNA is TGTGCCAGCAGTTGGGGAGAAATGAACACTGAAGCTTTCTTT. Its translation is CASSWGEMNTEAFF.

This clone was seen just once. The CDR3 here is CASSQIIFSGANVLTF. CDR3 DNA: TGTGCCAGCTCACAAATAATTTTCTCTGGGGCCAACGTCCTGACTTTC. The chain joins TRBV18 to TRBJ2-6, with D unresolved. Looked up from germline, CDR1 is KGHSH and CDR2 is LQKENI. The CDR3 consists of 16 residues. Trimming took 4 bases from V and 0 from J, leaving 10 bases between them.

The chain couples TRBV7-3 to TRBJ2-1; no definite D call. Trimming took 5 bases from V and 0 from J, leaving 5 bases between them. The CDR3 is made up of 13 amino acids. In germline, CDR1 is SGHTA, CDR2 FQGTGA. The CDR3 DNA reads TGTGCCAGCAGCCCTAGCTCCTACAATGAGCAGTTCTTC. Encoded protein: CASSPSSYNEQFF.

This chain joins TRBV2 and TRBJ2-5, with D possibly being TRBD2 (5 bases). Germline V gene lookup returns CDR1 SNHLY and CDR2 FYNNEI. V was pared by 5 bases and J by 1 base, with 11 bases between. CDR3 size: 14 residues. The CDR3 DNA reads as TGTGCCAGCAGTCGGGGATCCTCCCAAGAGACCCAGTACTTC. It yields the protein CASSRGSSQETQYF. The full variable domain, completed using reference TRBV2 and TRBJ2-5, is EPEVTQTPSHQVTQMGQEVILRCVPISNHLYFYWYRQILGQKVEFLVSFYNNEISEKSEIFDDQFSVERPDGSNFTLKIRSTKLEDSAMYFCASSRGSSQETQYFGPGTRLLVL.

The chain links TRBV24-1 to TRBJ2-5; D remains unclear. This CDR3 comprises 15 residues. Germline CDR1 KGHDR, CDR2 SFDVKD. The V end lost 3 bases, the J end lost 5 bases, and 15 bases lay between the germline ends. CDR3 coding DNA: TGTGCCACCAGTGATACCCTCGCGCGTGCGGAGACCCAGTACTTC. Protein sequence: CATSDTLARAETQYF.

The V gene is TRBV2, the J gene TRBJ1-1, with D possibly matching TRBD1 (5 bases). V was trimmed by 0 bases and J by 11 bases, leaving 10 bases between them. The germline V gene encodes CDR1 SNHLY and CDR2 FYNNEI. The CDR3 extends over 12 amino acids. The CDR3 loop is CASSEAGGVAFF. CDR3 nucleotide sequence: TGTGCCAGCAGTGAAGCGGGGGGAGTGGCTTTCTTT.

The V gene is TRBV30, the J gene TRBJ2-7, with D tentatively TRBD2 (6 bases). The germline V gene encodes CDR1 GTSNPN and CDR2 SVGIG (reference sequence). The V gene lost 0 bases and the J gene lost 0 bases, with 12 bases spanning the gap. CDR3 length: 15 residues. CDR3 coding DNA: TGTGCCTGGAGTGTGAGGCGGGGATCCTCCTACGAGCAGTACTTC. This gives the protein CAWSVRRGSSYEQYF.

The sample holds a few counts of this clone. The chain couples TRBV5-1 to TRBJ2-5; a weak D match, TRBD2 (5 bases). The V end was cut by 4 bases, the J end by 5 bases, with 18 bases between. This CDR3 has 15 residues. The germline CDR1 and CDR2 sequences are SGHRS and YFSETQ. The CDR3 DNA reads as TGCGCCAGCAGCCCAGCCCCCTCAGGCGGGGAGACCCAGTACTTC. Its translation: CASSPAPSGGETQYF.

The V call is TRBV4-1, the J call TRBJ2-5; 14 bases map to TRBD2. CDR3 length: 18 residues. Germline V gene sequence: CDR1 MGHRA, CDR2 YSYEKL. V lost 0 bases to trimming and J lost 7 bases; unmatched junction nucleotides: 10. Here the CDR3 reads CASSQDGTSGGPSPTQYF. For the CDR3, the DNA is TGCGCCAGCAGCCAAGATGGGACTAGCGGGGGACCGAGCCCGACCCAGTACTTC.

The chain couples TRBV6-1 to TRBJ2-1, with TRBD2 identical over 9 bases. The germline gives CDR1 MNHNS, CDR2 SASEGT. J was trimmed by 4 bases and V by 4 bases; bases with no gene match: 8. This CDR3 is built from 16 residues. CDR3 protein: CASSGGLAPPYNEQFF. For the CDR3, the DNA is TGTGCCAGCAGTGGGGGACTAGCTCCGCCTTACAATGAGCAGTTCTTC.

J is TRBJ1-5 and V is TRBV10-3, with no clear D. Germline V lookup: CDR1 ENHRY, CDR2 SYGVKD. V was clipped by 2 bases and J by 9 bases, with 8 bases between them. CDR3 length: 12 amino acids. In DNA form, the CDR3 reads TGTGCCATCAGTGAGGTTTCGGGGCCCCAGCATTTT. Protein sequence: CAISEVSGPQHF.

CDR3 sequence reads: CASSLGTGSSQYF. CDR3 bases: TGTGCCAGCAGTCTCGGGACAGGGTCGTCCCAGTACTTC. This chain uses TRBV6-1 with TRBJ2-5; the match to TRBD1 covers 9 bases. V shed 5 bases, J shed 9 bases, and the junction held 7 bases outside the gene matches. Germline V CDR1 and CDR2: MNHNS, SASEGT. This CDR3 is built from 13 residues.

The J gene is TRBJ2-2, the V gene TRBV5-4, with 8 bases that match TRBD1. There are 16 residues in the CDR3. CDR1 is SGHNT, CDR2 YYREEE, per germline (reference sequence). J lost 1 base, V lost 0 bases, and 2 bases had no gene match. The CDR3 spells CASSLATGGNTGELFF. CDR3 bases: TGTGCCAGCAGCTTGGCTACAGGGGGGAACACCGGGGAGCTGTTTTTT.

The chain recombines TRBV2 with TRBJ1-1; D not certain. The CDR3 runs 13 residues. Trimming pared 2 bases from V and 1 base from J, leaving 5 bases between. Germline V gene sequence: CDR1 SNHLY, CDR2 FYNNEI. The CDR3 reads CASSESRNTEAFF. DNA of the CDR3: TGTGCCAGCAGTGAATCGCGGAACACTGAAGCTTTCTTT.

This chain joins TRBV28 and TRBJ2-1; TRBD1 aligns across 7 bases. Trimming took 4 bases from V and 12 from J; bases not matched to a gene: 9. Germline loops: CDR1 MDHEN, CDR2 SYDVKM. The CDR3 covers 13 residues. In DNA, the CDR3 is TGTGCCAGCAGTTCGCCCGGACAGGTGTCGCAGTTCTTC. As protein: CASSSPGQVSQFF.

CDR3 loop: CASSRGEKTEAFF. CDR3 in DNA: TGTGCCAGCTCCAGGGGGGAGAAAACTGAAGCTTTCTTT. The J gene is TRBJ1-1, the V gene TRBV18; 7 nucleotides match TRBD1. This CDR3 is built from 13 residues. The V segment lost 6 bases and the J segment 5 bases; nucleotides outside the gene matches: 6. In germline, CDR1 is KGHSH, CDR2 LQKENI. The full variable domain, rest sourced from reference TRBV18 and TRBJ1-1, is NAGVMQNPRHLVRRRGQEARLRCSPMKGHSHVYWYRQLPEEGLKFMVYLQKENIIDESGMPKERFSAEFPKEGPSILRIQQVVRGDSAAYFCASSRGEKTEAFFGQGTRLTVV.

The CDR3 DNA follows: TGTGCCACCAGTGGAGGGCCCTCGTCTAGCACAGATACGCAGTATTTT. Protein sequence: CATSGGPSSSTDTQYF. V is TRBV24-1 and J is TRBJ2-3, with D tentatively TRBD2 (5 bases). The CDR3 is 16 amino acids. Trimming stripped 5 bases from V and 0 bases from J, with 14 bases between. Per the germline V gene, CDR1 is KGHDR and CDR2 is SFDVKD.

V is TRBV19 and J is TRBJ2-3, with TRBD1 as a possible D gene (6 bases). The CDR3 runs 14 residues. Germline V gene sequence: CDR1 LNHDA, CDR2 SQIVND (reference sequence). Trimming cost V 3 bases and J 9 bases, with 16 bases left between them. CDR3 sequence reads: CASSIGAGEMTQYF. CDR3 nucleotides: TGTGCCAGTAGTATTGGGGCAGGGGAGATGACGCAGTATTTT.

This clone was detected ten times or more. The V and J genes are TRBV27 and TRBJ1-1; possible D gene TRBD1, 5 bases. Germline V gene data show CDR1 as MNHEY and CDR2 as SMNVEV (reference sequence). Trimming removed 8 bases from V and 8 bases from J, with 15 bases in between. This CDR3 has 12 residues. As DNA, the CDR3 is TGTGCCAGCCGATATGGTGGGGGGGAAGCTTTCTTT. It encodes CASRYGGGEAFF.

This clone is a singleton in its sample. This sequence joins TRBV2 and TRBJ1-2; 10 bases map to TRBD1. The CDR3 loop spans 16 amino acids. The V segment lost 1 base and the J segment 2 bases; nucleotides outside the gene matches: 4. Germline CDR1 and CDR2: SNHLY and FYNNEI. Written as DNA, the CDR3 is TGTGCCAGCAGTGAAGGATGGGACAGGGGAAACTATGGCTACACCTTC. This encodes CASSEGWDRGNYGYTF.